This TCR beta chain is drawn from a study of T-cell reconstitution after alpha-beta-depleted transplantation in children. Unique molecular identifiers were used in preparing the TCRbeta library. TCRdb used MiXCR to reprocess the PCR reads, holding one entry per CDR3 protein. The profile covers about 500,000 distinct CDR3 sequences, with about 31% appearing a single time and around 2.4% taken by the ten largest. The TCR originated in a human donor who donated a stem cell graft to a child with aplastic anemia. The input for sequencing was PBMCs from the stem cell graft donor, taken from the stem cell graft.

The CDR3: CASSLWINTGELFF. The CDR3 nucleotides are TGTGCCAGCAGCTTATGGATAAACACCGGGGAGCTGTTTTTT. The rearrangement joins TRBV7-9 to TRBJ2-2, with D unresolved. Per the germline V gene, CDR1 is SEHNR and CDR2 is FQNEAQ (reference sequence). The CDR3 contains 14 residues. The V gene lost 2 bases and the J gene lost 2 bases, with 6 bases spanning the gap.